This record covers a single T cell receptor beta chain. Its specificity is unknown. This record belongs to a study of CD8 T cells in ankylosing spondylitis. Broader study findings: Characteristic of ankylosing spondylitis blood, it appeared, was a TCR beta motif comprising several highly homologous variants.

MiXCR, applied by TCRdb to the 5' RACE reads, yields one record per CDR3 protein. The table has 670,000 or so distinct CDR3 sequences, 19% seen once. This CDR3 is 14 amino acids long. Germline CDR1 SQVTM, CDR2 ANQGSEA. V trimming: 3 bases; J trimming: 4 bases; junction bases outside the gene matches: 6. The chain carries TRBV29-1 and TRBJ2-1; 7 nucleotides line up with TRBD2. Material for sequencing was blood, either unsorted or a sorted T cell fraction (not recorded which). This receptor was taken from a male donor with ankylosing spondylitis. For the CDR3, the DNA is TGCAGCGTTGAGAGGCCGGGACTATACAATGAGCAGTTCTTC. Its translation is CSVERPGLYNEQFF.